These 2 T cell receptor beta chains share one sample of origin, sequenced in a study of cytomegalovirus exposure and HLA in healthy donors. The study ran its PCR with 60 Vbeta and 13 Jbeta primers. TCRdb keeps only in-frame clones here, not all; method: immunoSEQ multiplex PCR. The data show about 110,000 clones, 76% seen once. The sequencing input was PBMCs. The origin of the receptors is a man aged 30-40 years in good health and CMV-seropositive.

A single count supports this clone. V gene TRBV6-1 combines with J gene TRBJ2-7, with TRBD1 as a possible D gene (6 bases). Trimming took off 6 bases at V and 4 bases at J, with 13 bases between the two ends. Germline lookup yields CDR1 MNHNS and CDR2 SASEGT. This CDR3 spans 13 amino acids. CDR3 residues: CASSNGQPYEQYF. The CDR3 bases are TGTGCCAGCAGCAACGGACAGCCGTACGAGCAGTACTTC.

This rearrangement joins TRBV9 to TRBJ1-5, with TRBD1 as a possible D gene (6 bases). In germline, CDR1 is SGDLS, CDR2 YYNGEE. The CDR3 runs to 20 residues. V dropped 3 bases and J dropped 7 bases, with 32 bases sitting between them. The CDR3 sequence: CASSALLITGCGTLGQPQHF. Here the CDR3 DNA reads TGTGCCAGCAGCGCACTACTAATAACAGGGTGTGGAACCTTGGGACAGCCCCAGCATTTT.